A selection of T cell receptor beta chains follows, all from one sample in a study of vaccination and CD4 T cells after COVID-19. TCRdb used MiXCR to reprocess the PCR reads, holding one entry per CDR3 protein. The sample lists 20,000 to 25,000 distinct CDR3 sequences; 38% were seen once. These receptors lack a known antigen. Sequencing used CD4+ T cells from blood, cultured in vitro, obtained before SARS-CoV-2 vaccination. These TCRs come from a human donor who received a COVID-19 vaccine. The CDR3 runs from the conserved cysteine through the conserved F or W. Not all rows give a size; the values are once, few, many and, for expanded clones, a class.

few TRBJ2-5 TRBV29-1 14 CSVAGDRGLETQYF
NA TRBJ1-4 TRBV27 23 CASSWGRGQGGNSGNVQNEKLFF
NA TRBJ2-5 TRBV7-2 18 CASSLGLAGGLFRETQYF
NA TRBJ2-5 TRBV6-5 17 CASSSPREGRVFETQYF
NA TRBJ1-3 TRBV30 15 CAWSDVLASGNTIYF
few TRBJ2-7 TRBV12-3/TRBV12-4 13 CASSLWSSYEQYF
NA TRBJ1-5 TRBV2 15 CASTGEGPSNQPQHF
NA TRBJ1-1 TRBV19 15 CASSILGPSGTEAFF
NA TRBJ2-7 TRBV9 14 CASSPSGGAGEQYF
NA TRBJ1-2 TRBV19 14 CASSIAPGGYGYTF
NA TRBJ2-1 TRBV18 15 CASPTREGSDNEQFF